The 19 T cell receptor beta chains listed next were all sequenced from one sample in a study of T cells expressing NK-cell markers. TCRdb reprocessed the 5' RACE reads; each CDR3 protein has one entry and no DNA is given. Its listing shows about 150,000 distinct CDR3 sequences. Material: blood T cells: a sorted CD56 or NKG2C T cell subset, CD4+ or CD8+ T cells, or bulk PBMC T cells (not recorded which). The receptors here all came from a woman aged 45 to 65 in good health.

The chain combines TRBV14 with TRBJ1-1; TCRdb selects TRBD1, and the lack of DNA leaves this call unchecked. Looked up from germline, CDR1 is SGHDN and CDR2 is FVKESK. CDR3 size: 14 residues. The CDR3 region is CASSQALQGREAFF.

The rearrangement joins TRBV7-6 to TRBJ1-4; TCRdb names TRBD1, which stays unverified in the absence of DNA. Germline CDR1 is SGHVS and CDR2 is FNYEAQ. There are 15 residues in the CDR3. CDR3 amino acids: CASSLLTGGPEKLFF.

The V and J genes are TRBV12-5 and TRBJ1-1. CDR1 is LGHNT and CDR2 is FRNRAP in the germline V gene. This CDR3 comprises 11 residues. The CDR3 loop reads CASFLGSEAFF.

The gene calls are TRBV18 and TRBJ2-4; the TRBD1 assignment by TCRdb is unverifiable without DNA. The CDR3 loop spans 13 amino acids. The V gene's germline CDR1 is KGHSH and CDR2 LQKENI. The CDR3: CASSPGQGNIQYF.

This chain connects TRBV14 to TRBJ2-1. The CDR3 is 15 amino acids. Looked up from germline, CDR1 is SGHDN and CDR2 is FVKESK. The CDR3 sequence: CASSRVADYYNEQFF.

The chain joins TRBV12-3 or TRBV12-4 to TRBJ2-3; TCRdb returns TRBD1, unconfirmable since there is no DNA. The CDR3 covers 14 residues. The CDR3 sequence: CASRGGTPADTQYF.

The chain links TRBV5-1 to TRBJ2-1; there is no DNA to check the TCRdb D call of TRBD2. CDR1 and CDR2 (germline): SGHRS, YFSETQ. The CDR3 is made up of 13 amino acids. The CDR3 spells CASSFDGSYEQFF.

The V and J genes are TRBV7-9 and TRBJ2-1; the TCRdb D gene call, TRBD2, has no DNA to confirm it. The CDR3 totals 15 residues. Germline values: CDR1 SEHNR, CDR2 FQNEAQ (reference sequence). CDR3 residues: CASSPGLGGTNEQFF.

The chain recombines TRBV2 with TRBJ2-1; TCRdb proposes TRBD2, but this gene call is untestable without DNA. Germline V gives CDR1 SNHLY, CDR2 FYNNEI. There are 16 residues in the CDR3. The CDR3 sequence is CASSENRESRHNEQFF. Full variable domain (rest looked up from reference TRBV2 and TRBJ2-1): EPEVTQTPSHQVTQMGQEVILRCVPISNHLYFYWYRQILGQKVEFLVSFYNNEISEKSEIFDDQFSVERPDGSNFTLKIRSTKLEDSAMYFCASSENRESRHNEQFFGPGTRLTVL.

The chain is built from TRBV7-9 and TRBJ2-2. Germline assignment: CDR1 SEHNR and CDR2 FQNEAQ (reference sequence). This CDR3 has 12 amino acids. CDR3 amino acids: CASSPSLGELFF. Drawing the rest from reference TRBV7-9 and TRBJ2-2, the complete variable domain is DTGVSQNPRHKITKRGQNVTFRCDPISEHNRLYWYRQTLGQGPEFLTYFQNEAQLEKSRLLSDRFSAERPKGSFSTLEIQRTEQGDSAMYLCASSPSLGELFFGEGSRLTVL.

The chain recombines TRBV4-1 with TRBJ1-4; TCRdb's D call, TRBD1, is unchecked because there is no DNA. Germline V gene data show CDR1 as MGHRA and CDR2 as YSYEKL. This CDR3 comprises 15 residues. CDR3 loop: CASSQETGEIEKLFF.

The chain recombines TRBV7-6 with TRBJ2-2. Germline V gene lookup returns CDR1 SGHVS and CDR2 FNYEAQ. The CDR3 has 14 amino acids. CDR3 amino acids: CASSISRITGELFF. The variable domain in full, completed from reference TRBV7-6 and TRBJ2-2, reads GAGVSQSPRYKVTKRGQDVALRCDPISGHVSLYWYRQALGQGPEFLTYFNYEAQQDKSGLPNDRFSAERPEGSISTLTIQRTEQRDSAMYRCASSISRITGELFFGEGSRLTVL.

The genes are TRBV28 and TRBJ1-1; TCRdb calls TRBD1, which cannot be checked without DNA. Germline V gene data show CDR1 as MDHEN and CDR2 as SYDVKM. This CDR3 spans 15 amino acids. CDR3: CASSLMPQGETEAFF.

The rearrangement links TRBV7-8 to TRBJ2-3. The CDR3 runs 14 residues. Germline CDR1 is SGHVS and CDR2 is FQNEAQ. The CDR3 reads CASSPSWATDTQYF.

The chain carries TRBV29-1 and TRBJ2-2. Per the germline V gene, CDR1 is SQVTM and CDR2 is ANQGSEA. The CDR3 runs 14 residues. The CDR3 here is CSVHADGATGELFF.

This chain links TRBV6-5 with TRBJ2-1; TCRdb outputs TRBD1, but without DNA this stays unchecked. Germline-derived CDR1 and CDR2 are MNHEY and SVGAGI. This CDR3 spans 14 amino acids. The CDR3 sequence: CASSWGQGGNEQFF.

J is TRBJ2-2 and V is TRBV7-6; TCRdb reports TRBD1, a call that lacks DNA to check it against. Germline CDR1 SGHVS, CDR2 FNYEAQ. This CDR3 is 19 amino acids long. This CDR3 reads CASSLRDSPPSGNTGELFF.

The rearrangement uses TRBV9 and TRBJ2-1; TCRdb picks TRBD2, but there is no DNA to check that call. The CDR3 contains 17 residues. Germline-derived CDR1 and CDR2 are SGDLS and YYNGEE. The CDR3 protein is CASSVGGRPSSYNEQFF.

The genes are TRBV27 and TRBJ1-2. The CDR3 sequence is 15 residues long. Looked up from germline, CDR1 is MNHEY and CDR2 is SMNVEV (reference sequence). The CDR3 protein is CASSLGPPGHSGYTF.